This entry is about one T cell receptor beta chain. It lacks a known antigen. Base quality data are lacking; no much larger clone is found one base away. There are 18 amino acids in the CDR3, from cysteine to phenylalanine inclusive. Only the CDR3 DNA stays, 54 bases, in frame from base 1. For CDR1 and CDR2, the germline V gene lists SNHLY and FYNNEI. V ends up 8 bases short and J 1 base short, with an unmatched junction base count of 17. The sample is drawn from a study of response to subunit inactivated influenza vaccine (dated by TCRdb to the late 2010s). Turning to the overall study: To follow how T cells responded to a trivalent subunit inactivated influenza vaccine, the researchers relied on deep quantitative profiling of the T cell receptor repertoire.

Preparation of the library involved RT-PCR. This sample was sequenced with an Illumina HiSeq 2500. In TCRdb, the public reads were trimmed at Q25 with fastp and aligned with MiXCR, with productive beta chains retained. Merged by CDR3 protein, the rows form single entries marked with the most common genes and DNA. Within this sample are roughly 700,000 distinct CDR3 sequences, with approximately 14% of them counted one time only. The top ten clones comprise approximately 6.5% of the sample. Results and caveats for the whole study, not just this receptor: According to the authors, only a limited number of new T cells may be recruited by each seasonal influenza vaccination.

The source is a man aged 50 to 60 who received an inactivated influenza vaccine. Donor details come from another sample of the same person, matched by shared clones. Recombination linked TRBV2 to TRBJ2-1, and TRBD2 aligns with 7 junction nucleotides. Sequenced here: PBMCs from blood, sampled approximately 15 days before vaccination. The CDR3 is CASCGASRVGGSYNEQFF. In nucleotides, the sequence is TGTGCCAGCTGTGGAGCCTCGCGGGTGGGGGGGTCCTACAATGAGCAGTTCTTC.